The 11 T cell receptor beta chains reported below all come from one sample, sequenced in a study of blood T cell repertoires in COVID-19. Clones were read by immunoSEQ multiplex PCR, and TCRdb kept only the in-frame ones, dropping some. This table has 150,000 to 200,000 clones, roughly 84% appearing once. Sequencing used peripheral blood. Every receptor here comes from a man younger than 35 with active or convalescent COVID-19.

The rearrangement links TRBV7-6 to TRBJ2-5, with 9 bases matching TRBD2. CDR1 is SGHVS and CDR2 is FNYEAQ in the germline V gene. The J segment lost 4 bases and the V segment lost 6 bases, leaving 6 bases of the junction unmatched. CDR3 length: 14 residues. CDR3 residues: CASSYGTSIETQYF. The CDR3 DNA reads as TGTGCCAGCAGTTATGGGACTAGCATAGAGACCCAGTACTTC.

This CDR3 is CASRVDRAYEQYF. DNA of the CDR3: TGCGCCAGCAGAGTTGACAGGGCCTACGAGCAGTACTTC. The chain carries TRBV5-1 and TRBJ2-7; 7 bases are a match to TRBD1. Germline V gene lookup returns CDR1 SGHRS and CDR2 YFSETQ. The CDR3 is 13 amino acids. J lost 2 bases, V lost 5 bases, and 4 bases had no gene match.

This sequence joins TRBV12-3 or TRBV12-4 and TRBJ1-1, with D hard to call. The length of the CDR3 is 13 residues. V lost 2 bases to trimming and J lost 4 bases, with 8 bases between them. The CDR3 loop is CASSLQAGTEAFF. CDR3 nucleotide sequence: TGTGCCAGCAGTTTACAGGCGGGCACTGAAGCTTTCTTT.

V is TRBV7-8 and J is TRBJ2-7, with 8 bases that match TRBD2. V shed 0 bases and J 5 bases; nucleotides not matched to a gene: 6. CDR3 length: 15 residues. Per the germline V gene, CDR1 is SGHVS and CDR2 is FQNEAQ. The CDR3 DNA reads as TGTGCCAGCAGCTTAGCGCGGGGGGAAATAGACGAGCAGTACTTC. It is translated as CASSLARGEIDEQYF.

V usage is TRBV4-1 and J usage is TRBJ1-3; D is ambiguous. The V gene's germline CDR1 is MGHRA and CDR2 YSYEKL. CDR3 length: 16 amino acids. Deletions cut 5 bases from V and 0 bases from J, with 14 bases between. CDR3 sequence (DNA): TGCGCCAGCAGCAGAGGCGGTTTGATCTCTGGAAACACCATATATTTT. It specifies CASSRGGLISGNTIYF.

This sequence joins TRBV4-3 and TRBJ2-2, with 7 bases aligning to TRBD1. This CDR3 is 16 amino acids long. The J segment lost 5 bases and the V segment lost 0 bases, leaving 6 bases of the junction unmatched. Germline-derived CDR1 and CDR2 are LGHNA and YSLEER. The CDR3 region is CASSQEVTGMTGELFF. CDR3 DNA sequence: TGCGCCAGCAGCCAAGAAGTGACAGGGATGACCGGGGAGCTGTTTTTT.

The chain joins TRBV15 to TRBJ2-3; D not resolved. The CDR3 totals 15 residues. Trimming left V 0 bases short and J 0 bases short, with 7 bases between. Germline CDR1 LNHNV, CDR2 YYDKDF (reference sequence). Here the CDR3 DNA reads TGTGCCACCAGCAGAGAATTAACTAGCACAGATACGCAGTATTTT. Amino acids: CATSRELTSTDTQYF. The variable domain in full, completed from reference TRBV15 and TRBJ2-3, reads DAMVIQNPRYQVTQFGKPVTLSCSQTLNHNVMYWYQQKSSQAPKLLFHYYDKDFNNEADTPDNFQSRRPNTSFCFLDIRSPGLGDTAMYLCATSRELTSTDTQYFGPGTRLTVL.

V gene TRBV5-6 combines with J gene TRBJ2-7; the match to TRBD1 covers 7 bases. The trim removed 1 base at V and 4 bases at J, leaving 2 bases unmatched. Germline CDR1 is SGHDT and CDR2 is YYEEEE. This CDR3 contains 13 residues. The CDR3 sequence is CASSLLTGYEQYF. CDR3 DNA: TGTGCCAGCAGCTTGTTGACAGGGTACGAGCAGTACTTC. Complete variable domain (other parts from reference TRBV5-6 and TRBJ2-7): DAGVTQSPTHLIKTRGQQVTLRCSPKSGHDTVSWYQQALGQGPQFIFQYYEEEERQRGNFPDRFSGHQFPNYSSELNVNALLLGDSALYLCASSLLTGYEQYFGPGTRLTVT.

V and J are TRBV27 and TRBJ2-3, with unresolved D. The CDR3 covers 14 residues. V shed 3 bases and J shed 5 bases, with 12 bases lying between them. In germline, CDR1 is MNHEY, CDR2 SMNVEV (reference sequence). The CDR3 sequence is CASSFQVSGDTQYF. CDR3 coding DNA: TGTGCCAGCAGTTTTCAAGTCTCCGGAGATACGCAGTATTTT.

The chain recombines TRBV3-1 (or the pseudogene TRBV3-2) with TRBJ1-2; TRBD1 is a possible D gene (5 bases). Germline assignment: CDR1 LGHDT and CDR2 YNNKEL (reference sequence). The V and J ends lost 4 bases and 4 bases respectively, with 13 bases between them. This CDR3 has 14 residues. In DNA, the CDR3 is TGTGCCAGCAGCCCGCAGGGATGGGGCTATGGCTACACCTTC. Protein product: CASSPQGWGYGYTF.

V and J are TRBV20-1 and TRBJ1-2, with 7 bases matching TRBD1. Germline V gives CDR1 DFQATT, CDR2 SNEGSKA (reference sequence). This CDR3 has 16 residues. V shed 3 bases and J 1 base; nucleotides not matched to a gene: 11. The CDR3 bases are TGCAGTGCTAGTATCACCAACAGGGGTTTTAACTATGGCTACACCTTC. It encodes CSASITNRGFNYGYTF.